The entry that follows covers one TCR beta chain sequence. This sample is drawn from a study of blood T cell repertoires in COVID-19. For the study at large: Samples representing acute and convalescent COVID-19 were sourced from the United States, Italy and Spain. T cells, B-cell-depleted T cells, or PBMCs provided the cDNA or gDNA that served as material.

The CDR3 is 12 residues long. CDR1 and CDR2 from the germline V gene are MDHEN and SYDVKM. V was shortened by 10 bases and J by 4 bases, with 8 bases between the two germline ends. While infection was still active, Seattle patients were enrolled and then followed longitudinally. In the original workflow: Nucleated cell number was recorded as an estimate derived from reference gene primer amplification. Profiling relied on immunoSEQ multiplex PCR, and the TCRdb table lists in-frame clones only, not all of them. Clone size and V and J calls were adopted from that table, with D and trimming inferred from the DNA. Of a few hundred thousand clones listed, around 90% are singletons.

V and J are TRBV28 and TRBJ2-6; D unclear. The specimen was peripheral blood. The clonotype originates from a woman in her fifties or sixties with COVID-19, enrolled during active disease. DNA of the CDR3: TGTGCCACAAGAGCGGGGGCCAACGTCCTGACTTTC. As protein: CATRAGANVLTF.